This is a list of T cell receptor beta chains from one sample in a study of blood T cell repertoires in COVID-19. Data came from immunoSEQ multiplex PCR; TCRdb stores just in-frame clones and leaves some out. The sample lists under 30,000 clones, 85% to 90% occurring once. Sequencing used peripheral blood. The source of these receptors is a human donor with active COVID-19. The donor label of this sample is uncertain. Each CDR3 is given with its conserved first and last residue. The order of the fields is J gene, clone size, D gene, V gene, CDR3 protein, CDR3 DNA. A D gene is named only where the DNA matches it firmly. Rows give clone size only sometimes, using once, few, many, or a class for an expanded clone.

J gene: TRBJ2-3
clone size: -
D gene: TRBD2
V gene: TRBV28
CDR3 protein: CASSLPSGHTDTQYF
CDR3 DNA: TGTGCCAGCAGTTTACCTAGCGGTCACACAGATACGCAGTATTTT

J gene: TRBJ2-1
clone size: -
D gene: TRBD1
V gene: TRBV2
CDR3 protein: CASSPDRGPSREQFF
CDR3 DNA: TGTGCCAGCAGTCCGGACAGGGGGCCCTCCAGGGAGCAGTTCTTC

J gene: TRBJ1-5
clone size: few
D gene: -
V gene: TRBV5-1
CDR3 protein: CASSLGGADQPQHF
CDR3 DNA: TGCGCCAGCAGCTTGGGCGGGGCTGATCAGCCCCAGCATTTT

J gene: TRBJ2-2
clone size: -
D gene: -
V gene: TRBV5-4
CDR3 protein: CASSFRDNTGELFF
CDR3 DNA: TGTGCCAGCAGCTTCAGGGATAACACCGGGGAGCTGTTTTTT

J gene: TRBJ2-3
clone size: -
D gene: -
V gene: TRBV5-6
CDR3 protein: CASSLGSKLTDTQYF
CDR3 DNA: TGTGCCAGCAGCTTGGGGTCCAAGCTCACAGATACGCAGTATTTT

J gene: TRBJ2-2
clone size: once
D gene: TRBD2
V gene: TRBV6-6
CDR3 protein: CASSLGGWNTGELFF
CDR3 DNA: TGTGCCAGCAGTTTGGGGGGGTGGAACACCGGGGAGCTGTTTTTT

J gene: TRBJ1-4
clone size: once
D gene: -
V gene: TRBV14
CDR3 protein: CASSHPGRGIYEKLFF
CDR3 DNA: TGTGCCAGCAGCCATCCTGGACGGGGTATATACGAAAAACTGTTTTTT

J gene: TRBJ2-7
clone size: -
D gene: TRBD1
V gene: TRBV27
CDR3 protein: CASSPAPTGGTGEQYF
CDR3 DNA: TGTGCCAGCAGCCCGGCCCCGACAGGGGGGACGGGGGAGCAGTACTTC

J gene: TRBJ2-1
clone size: -
D gene: TRBD2
V gene: TRBV18
CDR3 protein: CASSPTSGGNNEQFF
CDR3 DNA: TGTGCCAGCTCACCTACTAGCGGGGGGAACAATGAGCAGTTCTTC

J gene: TRBJ2-3
clone size: -
D gene: -
V gene: TRBV11-3
CDR3 protein: CASSPSRLENTDTQYF
CDR3 DNA: TGTGCCAGCAGCCCCTCGAGACTGGAAAACACAGATACGCAGTATTTT

J gene: TRBJ2-3
clone size: -
D gene: -
V gene: TRBV7-2
CDR3 protein: CASSLQYSVDTQYF
CDR3 DNA: TGTGCCAGCAGCTTACAATACTCGGTTGATACGCAGTATTTT

J gene: TRBJ2-7
clone size: -
D gene: TRBD2
V gene: TRBV6-2/TRBV6-3
CDR3 protein: CASSYRVAGGLTYEQYF
CDR3 DNA: TGTGCCAGCAGTTACCGGGTAGCGGGAGGGCTCACCTACGAGCAGTACTTC

J gene: TRBJ1-1
clone size: -
D gene: -
V gene: TRBV5-1
CDR3 protein: CASSLEISGTEAFF
CDR3 DNA: TGCGCCAGCAGCTTGGAGATCTCAGGCACTGAAGCTTTCTTT